The T cell receptor (beta chain) described here comes from a study of cytomegalovirus exposure and HLA in healthy donors. There are a few counts of this clone. PCR amplification relied on 60 Vbeta primers (plus 13 Jbeta primers). Data came from immunoSEQ multiplex PCR; TCRdb stores just in-frame clones and leaves some out. Of 150,000 to 250,000 clones in the sample, about 80% were seen once. The sequenced material came from PBMCs. This clonotype was sampled from a man younger than 40 in good health and CMV-seronegative.

The CDR3 is CASRETPPGVSYEQYF. The CDR3 DNA sequence: TGTGCCAGCAGGGAAACTCCTCCGGGGGTGAGCTACGAGCAGTACTTC. This rearrangement joins TRBV6-6 to TRBJ2-7, with D maybe TRBD2 (6 bases). Looked up from germline, CDR1 is MNHNY and CDR2 is SVGAGI (reference sequence). Trimming pared 6 bases from V and 3 bases from J, leaving 21 bases between. The CDR3 has 16 amino acids.